This TCR beta chain was recovered during a study of blood T cell repertoires in COVID-19. Background on the study: Specimens from acute and convalescent COVID-19 originated in the United States, Italy and Spain. Sample material is recorded as cDNA or gDNA derived from T cells, B-cell-depleted T cells, or PBMCs.

V was clipped by 0 bases and J by 2 bases, with 10 bases between them. This CDR3 has 15 residues. Germline V gives CDR1 KGHSH, CDR2 LQKENI. Per the original methods: Reference gene primers were amplified, and this amplification served to estimate nucleated cell counts. Using immunoSEQ multiplex PCR, the repertoire was profiled, and TCRdb retains in-frame clones only, with some absent. V and J calls and clone size come straight from that table; D and trimming were deduced from the DNA. Found here are roughly 90,000 clones, about 82% of them singletons; the top ten hold 3% to 3.5%. The chain combines TRBV18 with TRBJ1-2, with D perhaps TRBD1 (6 bases). This TCR derives from a man aged 50 to 59 with acute or convalescent COVID-19. Material for sequencing was peripheral blood. CDR3 sequence reads: CASSPPQGRNYGYTF. CDR3 bases: TGTGCCAGCTCACCACCGCAGGGGCGGAACTATGGCTACACCTTC.